The sequence of this TCR beta chain was determined in a study of cytomegalovirus exposure and HLA in healthy donors (dated by TCRdb to the late 2010s). For context, the study as a whole: An earlier analysis of roughly 570 of the donors reported under 300 Gb of sequence data and roughly 120 million unique TCR beta sequences obtained from about 200 million T cells. An early release that covered about 600 HLA-typed donors contained 300 to 350 gigabases of sequencing data and about 84 million unique TCR sequences. Of the roughly 400 genotyped donors, approximately 80% were placed in the genetic ancestry cluster associated with self-reported Caucasian donors. The study was designed to test whether signatures of past pathogen exposure could be identified by cataloging public T cell receptors. The study used immunosequencing to profile the T cell repertoires of several hundred subjects and linked those repertoires to cytomegalovirus serostatus. Along with the approximately 700-subject first cohort, a separate validation cohort of around 110 different subjects was used. To predict cytomegalovirus infection status, the study combined high-throughput TCR immunosequencing, statistical association of individual TCRs with disease status, and machine learning. To study patterns of TCR occurrence, a later analysis re-analyzed previously published TCR beta repertoires from around 700 donors and added high-resolution HLA genotyping. Rather than using new phenotypic data, the later analysis identified candidate immune exposures from TCR beta sequences and from how often those sequences occurred across donors. An earlier analysis of approximately 500 of the donors applied high-throughput TCR beta sequencing to assess whether each TCR beta V gene segment acted as functional or pseudogenic. Donor age, sex, ethnicity and CMV serostatus were collected together with the repertoire data. A later genetic analysis used genome-wide SNP genotypes for about three fifths of the roughly 700 donors, treating that subset as a discovery cohort. Every discovery cohort repertoire had been produced on one sequencing platform. Class I and class II HLA loci were covered by the typing at four-digit resolution. Typing coverage varied by locus: 629-630 donors for A, B, C, DRB1 and DQB1; more than 500 for DQA1; approximately 570 for DPA1; fewer than 480 for DPB1. Four to six DR-DQ haplotypes were handled as single units for association and clustering, since linkage in the cohort was strong. On average, roughly 240,000 unique TCR beta nucleotide sequences were sequenced per donor among a few hundred genotyped donors of the cohort, with roughly a sixth of those sequences being non-productive.

Results and caveats for the whole study, not just this receptor: V-gene and J-gene trimming of TCR beta chains was associated with a missense DCLRE1C variant in a later genetic analysis, and the association was replicated in an independent cohort. Roughly uniform sequencing depth across donors was assumed in presence/absence analyses, although this assumption may not hold. The classifier was reported to diagnose cytomegalovirus status with high specificity and sensitivity in both the original cohort and the validation cohort. In a later analysis, several top co-occurrence clusters were reported to appear linked to parvovirus B19, influenza, CMV and Epstein-Barr virus. Most CMV-associated TCR beta chains appeared to be HLA-restricted in a later analysis, and the HLA associations seemed to be driven largely by CMV exposure. An earlier analysis of 450 to 750 of the donors showed that most TCR beta V segments appeared in productive rearrangements either about 87% or about 30% of the time, which broadly matched IMGT annotations. Strong co-occurrence of HLA alleles, especially DR and DQ, made assigning TCR associations to individual alleles difficult. Correlated functional status among segregating V segments might be attributable to linkage disequilibrium, but an unknown experimental factor could not be ruled out. Most TCR sequences were seen in very few donors, while some public TCRs were found in many individuals. A later analysis associated some 17,000 TCR beta sequences with specific HLA alleles at a false discovery rate of 0.05. A later analysis found that TCR association rates varied across HLA loci, with DRB1 alleles showing the most associated TCRs and HLA-C alleles the fewest. In vitro tests confirmed that three of the cytomegalovirus-associated TCR beta chains recognize cytomegalovirus antigens. In a later genetic analysis, fewer N-insertions in productive TCRs were reported among donors in an Asian-associated ancestry cluster than the 666-donor mean. A further reported finding was that TCR beta sequences accurately predicted the HLA-A and HLA-B alleles for most subjects in the first cohort. Some IMGT-functional V segments, including TRBV6-2 and TRBV6-3, could not be distinguished by the 87-base-pair reads and were therefore excluded. The authors suggested that the approach could potentially be extended to other disease states and immunological phenotypes. A total of about 180 TCR beta chains were listed by the study as associated with cytomegalovirus. A cluster of highly shared sequence variants was judged likely to be a technical artifact of the sequencing pipeline. Because some donors lacked HLA typing at each locus, the association tests relied only on the typed subset. Because counts were too low, about 17 rarely observed V segments, including chromosome 9 orphons, were excluded from the earlier analysis of 587 of the donors. Compared with equally common non-associated chains, HLA-associated TCR beta chains in a later analysis were more clonally expanded and had lower generation probabilities. Immune exposure information for the cohort was limited to CMV serostatus. This cohort had only TCR beta chains sequenced, and the lack of alpha or paired-chain data limited which features could be detected.

The cohort consisted of 666 healthy bone marrow donors. At the time of sampling, every cohort member was nominally healthy, though immune exposures that went unrecorded were likely present. CMV serostatus was positive for about 300 and negative for about half of the roughly 700 cohort members, and was not recorded for this donor. A peripheral blood sample was collected from each donor, and TCR beta sequencing was performed on peripheral blood mononuclear cells. Genomic DNA was extracted from the blood cell samples with the Qiagen DNeasy Blood Extraction Kit. The library was made by the immunoSEQ multiplex PCR assay. A mixture of 60 forward primers for TCR Vbeta segments and 13 reverse primers for TCR Jbeta segments was used in the multiplex PCR. The CDR3 region of rearranged TCR beta genes was amplified from genomic DNA by a multiplex PCR assay. Amplified TCR beta libraries were sequenced as 87-base-pair reads on the Illumina HiSeq System. Per the source publication's procedure: A later analysis tallied roughly 80 million unique TCR beta chains across the 666 repertoires, and about 12 million of those chains were shared by two or more donors. A nearest-neighbor algorithm error-corrected the raw reads and collapsed the reads into unique sequences, merging closely related sequences to remove PCR and sequencing errors. CDR3 sequences were aligned to IMGT reference sequences to assign V, D and J gene segments. Each retained sequence needed at least a six-nucleotide match to both a V gene segment and a J gene segment. Rearrangements were classified as productive when the CDR3 lacked stop codons and remained in frame with V and J, and all other rearrangements were classified as non-productive. Following IMGT convention, CDR3 was defined as the stretch from the second conserved V-encoded cysteine up to the conserved J-encoded phenylalanine. The earlier analysis of more than 450 of the donors excluded sequences that lacked an unambiguous match to a single V gene segment. An earlier analysis of just under 600 of the donors called V segments functional above 56.7% productive rearrangements and segregating when the between-donor standard deviation exceeded 5%. A statistical classification framework was built for diagnosing cytomegalovirus status from the catalog of TCR beta chain sequences. In a later analysis, V and J genes were assigned by comparing TCR nucleotide sequences against IMGT/GENE-DB human TR gene sequences. Using the TCRdist pipeline, a later analysis assigned CDR3 sequences along with most-parsimonious VDJ recombination scenarios. In a later analysis, every TCR beta chain was defined by the combination of its CDR3 amino acid sequence and its V-gene family, and reads without a unique V-gene family were dropped. In a later analysis, 450 to 600 highly shared, low-generation-probability nucleotide sequences were removed to address suspected cross-contamination and a sequencing artifact. In a later analysis, a clonal expansion index was calculated for each public chain from normalized within-repertoire ranks of inferred template counts. A later analysis computed generation probabilities with a VDJ recombination model fitted to out-of-frame rearrangements, and checked the results against IGoR. In a later analysis, TCR-TCR, TCR-HLA and TCR-CMV co-occurrence was scored with hypergeometric tests, and a repertoire-size bias correction was applied to TCR pairs. To estimate false discovery rates, a later analysis permuted the HLA or CMV assignments 20 times. In a later analysis, co-occurring TCRs were grouped using DBSCAN, with TCRdist sequence similarity added in when clustering inside HLA-allele-positive subsets. For co-occurrence clustering, repertoires with fewer than 30,000 or more than 120,000 public chains were excluded, along with roughly 5 repertoires with anomalous nucleotide sharing. Entries here come from immuneACCESS through TCRdb and include only in-frame sequences with V and J called. Some clones fail to appear in such tables; in the studies checked, an unresolved V gene covers under half of the shortfall, and the cause of the remainder is unknown. V and J calls and clone size are given by that table; D and trimming were obtained from the DNA. The table for this sample lists 180,000 or so clones; 70% to 85% of them were counted only once. The ten most abundant clones make up about 2.5% of the sample.

In this sample, this clone turned up once. The clone's antigen remains unknown. Base qualities were left out, and no much larger clone turns up one base away. The germline V gene gives CDR1 as KGHSH and CDR2 as LQKENI. Deletion took 2 bases off V and 1 base off J, with a span of 20 bases between the germline ends. Its CDR3 holds 19 amino acids, cysteine through phenylalanine. Solely the CDR3 DNA is kept, with 57 bases framed from the first base. Here the chain combines TRBV18 and TRBJ2-2; TRBD2 is possibly the D segment (5 matching bases). The receptor's source is a human donor in good health. Sequencing input: PBMCs. The CDR3 loop reads CASSPGFTGKDRNTGELFF. The nucleotide sequence is TGTGCCAGCTCACCAGGATTTACGGGGAAAGATAGGAACACCGGGGAGCTGTTTTTT.